This T cell receptor beta chain was profiled in a study of shared clonotypes between healthy human individuals. Broader study findings: Shared clonotypes: approximately 5.3% naive CD4, roughly 3.8% naive CD8, under 2.5% memory CD4, 0.4% to 0.5% memory CD8. Having only a few donors restricted how much genetic and exposure-history diversity was captured.

Using immunoSEQ multiplex PCR, the repertoire was profiled, and TCRdb retains in-frame clones only, with some absent. The sample includes around 2.5 million clones, 93% of them seen just once. V was cut by 0 bases and J by 6 bases, with 9 bases left in between. Germline CDR1 is SGHNT and CDR2 is YYREEE (reference sequence). The CDR3 extends over 14 amino acids. This clone was counted once. The antigen is unknown. The source material was naive CD4+ T cells from PBMCs. Indicated subset: CD45RA+ positively selected. The receptor was derived from a man aged 18 to 29 in good health. Some clones in this sample may be carry-over from other donors' samples. The chain employs TRBV5-4 and TRBJ2-2, with D hard to call. Here the CDR3 DNA reads TGTGCCAGCAGCTTGGTTTCAGCGCCCGGGGAGCTGTTTTTT. Translation: CASSLVSAPGELFF.